This note documents a single TCR beta chain sequence. Researchers tagged individual cDNA molecules with unique molecular identifiers. One entry per CDR3 protein results from TCRdb running MiXCR on the 5' RACE reads. The data show tens of thousands of distinct CDR3 sequences, approximately 13% seen once. These data belong to a study of early T cells in non-severe SARS-CoV-2 infection. The CDR3 is made up of 15 amino acids. With 5 bases removed from V and 0 bases from J, the gap between germline ends came to 13 bases. CDR1 ENHRY and CDR2 SYGVKD come from the germline V gene. This specimen consisted of whole blood, obtained at baseline. The source of this sequence is an adult who was a healthcare worker with PCR-confirmed SARS-CoV-2 infection or an uninfected control (not recorded which). V usage is TRBV10-3 and J usage is TRBJ2-5; D unclear. Written as DNA, the CDR3 is TGTGCCATCAGTCCCATCGGCGGCCACCAAGAGACCCAGTACTTC. The encoded protein is CAISPIGGHQETQYF.